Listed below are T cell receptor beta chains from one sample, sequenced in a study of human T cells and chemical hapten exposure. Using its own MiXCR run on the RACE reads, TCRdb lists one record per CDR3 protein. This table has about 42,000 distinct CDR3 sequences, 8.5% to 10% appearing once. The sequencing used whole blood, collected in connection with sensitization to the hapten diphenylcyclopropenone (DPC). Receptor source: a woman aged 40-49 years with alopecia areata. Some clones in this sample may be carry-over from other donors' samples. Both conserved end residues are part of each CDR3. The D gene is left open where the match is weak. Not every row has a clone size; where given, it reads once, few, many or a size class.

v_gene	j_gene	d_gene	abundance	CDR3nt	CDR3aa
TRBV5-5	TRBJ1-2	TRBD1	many	TGTGCCAGCAGCTTGGCGGACAGGGAGGCCTATGGCTACACCTTC	CASSLADREAYGYTF
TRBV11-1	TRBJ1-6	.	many	TGTGCCAGCAGCTTCAGAGGGTTAAATTCACCCCTCCACTTT	CASSFRGLNSPLHF
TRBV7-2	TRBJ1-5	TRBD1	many	TGTGCCAGCAGCCGGGGACAGGGGTCAACTCAGCCCCAGCATTTT	CASSRGQGSTQPQHF
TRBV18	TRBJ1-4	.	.	TGTGCCAGCTCACCCCACCCTGATGGAAAACTGTTTTTT	CASSPHPDGKLFF
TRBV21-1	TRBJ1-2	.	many	TGTGCCAGCAGCAAAGATACAGGCTCCTATGGCTACACCTTC	CASSKDTGSYGYTF
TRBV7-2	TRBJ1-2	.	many	TGTGCCAGCAGAAAGGGGCTCTATGGCTACACCTTC	CASRKGLYGYTF
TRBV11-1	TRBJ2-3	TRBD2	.	TGTGCCAGCAGCTCGCGGGGGGTACCGGGCACAGATACGCAGTATTTT	CASSSRGVPGTDTQYF
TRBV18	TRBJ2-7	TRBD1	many	TGTGCCAGCTCACCGGGACAGTCCTACGAGCAGTACTTC	CASSPGQSYEQYF
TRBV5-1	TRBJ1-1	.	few	TGCGCCAGCGCTCGGGACACCTTGAACACTGAAGCTTTCTTT	CASARDTLNTEAFF
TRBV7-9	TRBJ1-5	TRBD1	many	TGTGCCAGCAGTTCGGACAGGATCAGCAATCAGCCCCAGCATTTT	CASSSDRISNQPQHF
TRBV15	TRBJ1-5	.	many	TGTGCCACCAGCAGAGATGTAGCGGGGCCCCAGCATTTT	CATSRDVAGPQHF
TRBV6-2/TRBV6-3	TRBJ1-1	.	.	TGTGCCAGCAGGGGCAGAAGCATGAACACTGAAGCTTTCTTT	CASRGRSMNTEAFF
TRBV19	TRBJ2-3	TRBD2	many	TGTGCCAGTAGTATAGATCCCGGAGCGGGGGGCACAGACACGCAGTATTTT	CASSIDPGAGGTDTQYF
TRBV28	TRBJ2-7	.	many	TGTGCCAGCAGTTTCCGAGGGGGCTCCTACGAGCAGTACTTC	CASSFRGGSYEQYF
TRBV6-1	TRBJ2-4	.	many	TGTGCCAGCACAGGGGTCATGGCCAAAAACATTCAGTACTTC	CASTGVMAKNIQYF
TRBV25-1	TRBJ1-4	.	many	TGTGCCAGCAGCCCGTCGGGGCCGGAAAAACTGTTTTTT	CASSPSGPEKLFF
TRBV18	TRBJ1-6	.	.	TGTGCCAGCTCATCCTCAGGGAGGAATTCACCCCTCCACTTT	CASSSSGRNSPLHF
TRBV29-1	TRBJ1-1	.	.	TGCAGCGTTGCGGGGAACGAGGGCACTGAAGCTTTCTTT	CSVAGNEGTEAFF
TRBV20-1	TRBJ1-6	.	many	TGCAGTGCTAGAGTGGGGGGGGCGAATTCACCCCTCCACTTT	CSARVGGANSPLHF
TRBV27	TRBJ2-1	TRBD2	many	TGTGCCAGCAGTTTAGGGGGGGCCTACAATGAGCAGTTCTTC	CASSLGGAYNEQFF
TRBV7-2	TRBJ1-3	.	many	TGTGCCAGCAGTCTAGGACAGTCTAACACCATATATTTT	CASSLGQSNTIYF
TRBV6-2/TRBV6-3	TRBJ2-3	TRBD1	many	TGTGCCAGCAGTTACGCAGGGGGTCGCACAGATACGCAGTATTTT	CASSYAGGRTDTQYF
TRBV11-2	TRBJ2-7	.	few	TGTGCCAGCAGCTTCTGGACGGAGGGGGACGAGCAGTACTTC	CASSFWTEGDEQYF
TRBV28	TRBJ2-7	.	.	TGTGCCAGCATCACGGGGGCTAGTGGGTCCTACGAGCAGTACTTC	CASITGASGSYEQYF
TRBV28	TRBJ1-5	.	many	TGTGCCAGCAGTACGTCCAGAAGTAGCAATCAGCCCCAGCATTTT	CASSTSRSSNQPQHF
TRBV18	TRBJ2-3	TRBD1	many	TGTGCCAGCTCACCACCTGTGGGACAGAGCACAGATACGCAGTATTTT	CASSPPVGQSTDTQYF
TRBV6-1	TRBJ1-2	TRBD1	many	TGTGCCAGCACCCTAGGACAGGCCTATGGCTACACCTTC	CASTLGQAYGYTF
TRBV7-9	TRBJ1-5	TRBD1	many	TGTGCCAGCAGCGTACAGGGGAATCAGCCCCAGCATTTT	CASSVQGNQPQHF
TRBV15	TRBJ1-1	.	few	TGTGCCACCAGCAGACGCATTGTCAACACTGAAGCTTTCTTT	CATSRRIVNTEAFF
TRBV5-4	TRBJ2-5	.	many	TGTGCCAGCAGTCCCCTCAGAGCAGGAGAGACCCAGTACTTC	CASSPLRAGETQYF
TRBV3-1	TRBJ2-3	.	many	TGTGCCAGCAGCCAAGGGGATACGCAGTATTTT	CASSQGDTQYF
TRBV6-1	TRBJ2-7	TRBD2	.	TGTGCCAGCAGTGTGGGACTAGCGGGGACGGACGAGCAGTACTTC	CASSVGLAGTDEQYF
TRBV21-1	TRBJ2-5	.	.	TGTGCCAGCAGCAACTCGGGGGACCCGGCGTCGGCCCAGTACTTC	CASSNSGDPASAQYF
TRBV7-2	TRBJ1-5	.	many	TGTGCCAGCAGCTTGGCGGGACTTAGCAATCAGCCCCAGCATTTT	CASSLAGLSNQPQHF
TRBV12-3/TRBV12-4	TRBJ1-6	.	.	TGTGCCAGCCAGGGTAATTCACCCCTCCACTTT	CASQGNSPLHF
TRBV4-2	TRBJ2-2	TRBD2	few	TGTGCCAGCAGCCAAGATGACGGGGGGGCCGGGGAGCTGTTTTTT	CASSQDDGGAGELFF
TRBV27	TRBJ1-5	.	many	TGTGCCAGCAGTCTAGTTAGCAATCAGCCCCAGCATTTT	CASSLVSNQPQHF
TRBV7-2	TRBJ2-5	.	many	TGTGCCAGCAGCTTAGAGAGGGACCTGGGGGAGACCCAGTACTTC	CASSLERDLGETQYF
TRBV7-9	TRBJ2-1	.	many	TGTGCCAGCAGCTCCTTATACAATGAGCAGTTCTTC	CASSSLYNEQFF
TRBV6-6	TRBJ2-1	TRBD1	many	TGTGCCAGCAGTGAGGGGACAGGGATGATCAATGAGCAGTTCTTC	CASSEGTGMINEQFF
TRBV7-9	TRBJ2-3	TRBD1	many	TGTGCCAGCAGCACCGGGACAGGGACTAGCACAGATACGCAGTATTTT	CASSTGTGTSTDTQYF
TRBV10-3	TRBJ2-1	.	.	TGTGCCATCAGCAGAGGACAGTACAATGAGCAGTTCTTC	CAISRGQYNEQFF
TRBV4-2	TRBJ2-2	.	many	TGTGCCAGCAGCCAAGAAGTCGGGGAGCTGTTTTTT	CASSQEVGELFF
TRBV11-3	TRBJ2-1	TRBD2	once	TGTGCCAGCAGCTTAGGGGTCTTGGGGACTAGAGGGGATGAGCAGTTCTTC	CASSLGVLGTRGDEQFF